The rows below give T cell receptor beta chains drawn from one sample of a study of T cells after yellow fever vaccination. TCRdb called the 5' RACE reads again in MiXCR, with one record for every CDR3 protein. Altogether about 350,000 distinct CDR3 sequences are present, approximately 4% being singletons, with the ten largest covering 20% to 25%. The starting material was PBMCs, obtained 5 days after the yellow fever booster vaccination. The receptors were gathered from a man between 18 and 35 years old who received the YFV17D yellow fever vaccine. Each CDR3 is given with its conserved first and last residue. A D gene is named only where the DNA matches it firmly. Only some rows state a clone size, as once, few, many or a class for expanded clones.

j_call,d_call,v_call,clone_size,cdr3_nt,cdr3_aa
TRBJ2-5,-,TRBV10-3,few,TGTGCCATCAGTGAGTCGACTCGGGATCAAGAGACCCAGTACTTC,CAISESTRDQETQYF
TRBJ2-2,TRBD2,TRBV12-3/TRBV12-4,many,TGTGCCAGCAGCCCTGGACTAGCGGGGACCGGGGAGCTGTTTTTT,CASSPGLAGTGELFF
TRBJ2-5,-,TRBV4-1,many,TGCGCCAGCAGCCTCCAGGGGACTTACAAAGAGACCCAGTACTTC,CASSLQGTYKETQYF
TRBJ2-7,-,TRBV7-8,-,TGTGCCAGCAGCCCCCCGAGTCTCAACGAGCAGTACTTC,CASSPPSLNEQYF
TRBJ2-1,TRBD1,TRBV4-3,-,TGCGCCAGCAGCGACCGACAGGGAATGTACAATGAGCAGTTCTTC,CASSDRQGMYNEQFF
TRBJ1-2,-,TRBV7-2,few,TGTGCCAGCAGCTTAAGTGCCAGTGGAGGCTATGGCTACACCTTC,CASSLSASGGYGYTF
TRBJ2-7,TRBD1,TRBV6-2/TRBV6-3,few,TGTGCCAGCAGCTTTCTCCGGGACAGGGGGCTCCACGAGCAGTACTTC,CASSFLRDRGLHEQYF
TRBJ1-1,-,TRBV7-9,-,TGTGCCAGCCGTGGTGCGGGTCGCACTGAAGCTTTCTTT,CASRGAGRTEAFF
TRBJ2-3,-,TRBV19,-,TGTGCCAGTTGGCGGCGAGAGGATTACACAGATACGCAGTATTTT,CASWRREDYTDTQYF
TRBJ1-2,-,TRBV3-1,-,TGTGCCAGCAGCCAGGGACCCTACTATGGCTACACCTTC,CASSQGPYYGYTF
TRBJ2-3,-,TRBV12-3/TRBV12-4,few,TGTGCCAGCAGGACCGCGGGCACAGATACGCAGTATTTT,CASRTAGTDTQYF
TRBJ2-6,-,TRBV7-2,many,TGTGCCGGAAGTGGGGACTCTGGGGCCAACGTCCTGACTTTC,CAGSGDSGANVLTF
TRBJ2-3,-,TRBV6-2/TRBV6-3,-,TGTGCCAGCAGCCAACTGCAGGGTGTCACAGATACGCAGTATTTT,CASSQLQGVTDTQYF
TRBJ2-7,-,TRBV7-2,few,TGTGCCAGCAGCTTAGAGGGAGGAGTCTCCTACGAGCAGTACTTC,CASSLEGGVSYEQYF
TRBJ2-7,-,TRBV18,many,TGTGCCAGCTCCCCTGGGACATCGACCTACGAGCAGTACTTC,CASSPGTSTYEQYF
TRBJ1-5,-,TRBV7-9,few,TGTGCCAGCAGCTCCGGGACTGCTCCGGAGCCCCAGCATTTT,CASSSGTAPEPQHF
TRBJ2-7,-,TRBV27,-,TGTGCCAGCAGTGCACAGGGTCCCTACGAGCAGTACTTC,CASSAQGPYEQYF
TRBJ2-5,TRBD2,TRBV18,-,TGTGCCAGCTCCCGCCGGGCTAGCGGGGTAGAAGAGACCCAGTACTTC,CASSRRASGVEETQYF
TRBJ2-7,-,TRBV10-3,few,TGTGCCATCAGGACCGTAGAGGGGAGCTCCTACGAGCAGTACTTC,CAIRTVEGSSYEQYF
TRBJ1-1,-,TRBV29-1,few,TGCAGCGTCGACGGGGGTATGAACACTGAAGCTTTCTTT,CSVDGGMNTEAFF
TRBJ2-2,-,TRBV29-1,few,TGCAGCGTTGTTCAGAACACCGGGGAGCTGTTTTTT,CSVVQNTGELFF
TRBJ1-4,-,TRBV6-1,few,TGTGCCATCAACCGGGACACGGATGAAAAACTGTTTTTT,CAINRDTDEKLFF
TRBJ1-5,TRBD1,TRBV6-6,many,TGTGCCACCACAGGGGTCGATAGCAATCAGCCCCAGCATTTT,CATTGVDSNQPQHF
TRBJ2-3,TRBD2,TRBV5-4,-,TGTGCCAGCAGCTCGGCGGGGGGGCTTGGCACAGATACGCAGTATTTT,CASSSAGGLGTDTQYF
TRBJ2-5,TRBD2,TRBV10-3,-,TGTGCCATCAGCGTTAGCGGGAACGCCCTTCAAGAGACCCAGTACTTC,CAISVSGNALQETQYF
TRBJ1-2,TRBD1,TRBV28,-,TGTGCCAGCAGTTTGCTCGGACAGGGTTTGAAGAATGGCTACACCTTC,CASSLLGQGLKNGYTF
TRBJ2-5,-,TRBV4-3,few,TGCGCCAGCAGCCAGATGATCGCACAGACCCAGTACTTC,CASSQMIAQTQYF
TRBJ1-2,-,TRBV18,-,TGTGCCAGCTCACCCATGGACAATGGCTACACCTTC,CASSPMDNGYTF
TRBJ2-5,-,TRBV7-9,-,TGTGCCAGCAGCGACAGGTACCAAGATACCCAGTACTTC,CASSDRYQDTQYF
TRBJ2-1,TRBD2,TRBV29-1,-,TGCAGCGTTTTTGCGGGAGTCCCCTACAATGAGCAGTTCTTC,CSVFAGVPYNEQFF
TRBJ2-7,-,TRBV4-1,-,TGCGCCAGCAGCCCAGCCCCGATGAAGACAACCTACGAGCAGTACTTC,CASSPAPMKTTYEQYF
TRBJ2-7,-,TRBV6-5,-,TGTGCCAGCAGTTATATCCGGGGGTCTTACGAGCAGTACTTC,CASSYIRGSYEQYF
TRBJ1-1,-,TRBV3-1,many,TGTGCCAGCAGCCAAGATCGGTGGGATGCGGCTTTCTTT,CASSQDRWDAAFF
TRBJ2-5,-,TRBV7-2,few,TGTGCCAGCAGCCGACAGGTCCAAGAGACCCAGTACTTC,CASSRQVQETQYF
TRBJ2-3,-,TRBV2,-,TGTGCCAGCAGTGACGCGGGGAGGACCACTAGCACAGATACGCAGTATTTT,CASSDAGRTTSTDTQYF
TRBJ2-5,-,TRBV12-5,many,TGTGCTAGTGGTGGGGTCGGTTTACCGACCCAGTACTTC,CASGGVGLPTQYF
TRBJ1-1,-,TRBV19,-,TGTGCCAGTAGTCCCTTCGTCGGGGATGGATCTGAAGCTTTCTTT,CASSPFVGDGSEAFF
TRBJ2-5,-,TRBV27,few,TGTGCCAGCAGTGAGGGTCAGGCGCCGGAGACCCAGTACTTC,CASSEGQAPETQYF
TRBJ2-3,-,TRBV5-1,few,TGCGCCAGCAGCCCCCCCCGGCCGAGAAGCACAGATACGCAGTATTTT,CASSPPRPRSTDTQYF
TRBJ1-2,-,TRBV27,few,TGTGCCAGCAGTTTATCTGGTCCAGGTGGCTACACCTTC,CASSLSGPGGYTF